These T cell receptor beta chains were read from a single sample in a study of cytomegalovirus exposure and HLA in healthy donors. Repertoires were generated with immunoSEQ multiplex PCR, while TCRdb's copy carries only in-frame clones and drops some. This table has approximately 100,000 clones, under 85% appearing once. The sequencing input was PBMCs. The receptor set was obtained from a middle-aged woman in good health and CMV-seronegative. Each CDR3 is given with its conserved first and last residue. Each record gives: D gene, J gene, clone size, V gene, CDR3 DNA, CDR3 protein. A D gene is named only where the DNA matches it firmly. Clone size is shown for a subset of rows, as once, few, many or a class of expanded clone.

>-|TRBJ2-7|-|TRBV2
TGTGCCAGCAGTTCTGGGACTGTTTTGAATGAGCAGTACTTC
CASSSGTVLNEQYF
>TRBD1|TRBJ2-2|-|TRBV5-5
TGTGCCAGCAGCTTGGCCCGGACAGGGATCACCGGGGAGCTGTTTTTT
CASSLARTGITGELFF
>-|TRBJ2-5|medium-sized|TRBV7-9
TGTGCCAGCAGCTTCCCCAGCCAAGAGACCCAGTACTTC
CASSFPSQETQYF
>TRBD2|TRBJ2-7|-|TRBV7-2
TGTGCCAGCAGCTTAGCGTCCCTAGCGGGGGGCTACGAGCAGTACTTC
CASSLASLAGGYEQYF
>TRBD1|TRBJ2-7|-|TRBV15
TGTGCCACCAGCAGGGACAGGGGGCGCAACGAGCAGTACTTC
CATSRDRGRNEQYF
>-|TRBJ1-3|-|TRBV6-5
TGTGCCAGCAGTTATGGGGGGGGCCGAAACACCATATATTTT
CASSYGGGRNTIYF
>-|TRBJ2-1|-|TRBV19
TGTGCCAGTACGGGAGTGCTGGGCAATGAGCAGTTCTTC
CASTGVLGNEQFF
>-|TRBJ2-5|-|TRBV5-1
TGCGCCAGCAGCTTGGCCGTTAGACAAGAGACCCAGTACTTC
CASSLAVRQETQYF
>TRBD2|TRBJ2-7|-|TRBV18
TGTGCCAGCTCACCAGCGACTAGCGGGGGAACCTACGAGCAGTACTTC
CASSPATSGGTYEQYF
>-|TRBJ2-7|-|TRBV2
TGTGCCACGAGGGCTCGGGGACACTCCTACGAGCAGTACTTC
CATRARGHSYEQYF
>-|TRBJ1-1|-|TRBV5-1
TGCGCCAGCAGCTTGCAGGAACGATGGAAAGCTTTCTTT
CASSLQERWKAFF
>TRBD2|TRBJ2-7|few|TRBV5-5
TGTGCCAGCAGCGTCCCCGGGACTAAGCTTCGAGAGCAGTACTTC
CASSVPGTKLREQYF
>-|TRBJ2-1|-|TRBV5-1
TGCGCCAGCAGCGCCTGGGGGGATGGGTACAATGAGCAGTTCTTC
CASSAWGDGYNEQFF
>-|TRBJ1-2|few|TRBV5-4
TGTGCCAGCAGCTCGATAAACAAGGGGGATAACTATGGCTACACCTTC
CASSSINKGDNYGYTF
>-|TRBJ1-4|-|TRBV28
TGTGCCAGCAGTTTTCTCGGCAAGGGAGGAGAAAAACTGTTTTTT
CASSFLGKGGEKLFF
>TRBD2|TRBJ2-7|-|TRBV5-1
TGCGCCAGCAGCCGGGGCGGTGCCGGAGGACTAGCGGGACTAGTAGAGCAGTACTTC
CASSRGGAGGLAGLVEQYF
>TRBD2|TRBJ2-3|-|TRBV27
TGTGCCAGCAACCCCTCAGCGGGGGATACGCAGTATTTT
CASNPSAGDTQYF
>TRBD1|TRBJ2-7|few|TRBV6-5
TGTGCCAGCAGGGGACAGGGTTACGAGCAGTACTTC
CASRGQGYEQYF
>TRBD2|TRBJ2-2|-|TRBV2
TGTGCCAGCAGTAGACTAGCGGGGGGACTAAACACCGGGGAGCTGTTTTTT
CASSRLAGGLNTGELFF
>TRBD2|TRBJ2-5|-|TRBV5-4
TGTGCCAGCAGCTTGGGACTAGCGGGCCTCCAAGAGACCCAGTACTTC
CASSLGLAGLQETQYF
>-|TRBJ2-1|-|TRBV9
TGTGCCAGCAGCGTAGAAGGCACAGGGAGCGTGGTGGACTCCTACAATGAGCAGTTCTTC
CASSVEGTGSVVDSYNEQFF
>-|TRBJ2-7|-|TRBV27
TGTGCCAGCAGACCAGTGGGGGGGGCCCTCTACGAGCAGTACTTC
CASRPVGGALYEQYF
>TRBD1|TRBJ2-1|-|TRBV7-9
TGTTCCAGCAGCTTAGGCCCCCAGGGGGCAAGGGACAATGAGCAGTTCTTC
CSSSLGPQGARDNEQFF
>-|TRBJ2-2|few|TRBV6-5
TGTGCCAGCAGTTACTCTCGACTAGTCGGCGGGGAGCTGTTTTTT
CASSYSRLVGGELFF
>TRBD1|TRBJ1-4|-|TRBV9
TGTGCCAGCAGCGCGGAGGACAGGGTTGAAAAACTGTTTTTT
CASSAEDRVEKLFF
>TRBD2|TRBJ2-5|few|TRBV5-4
TGTGCCAGCAGCTGGGGACTAGCGGGGGCAATTGGGACCCAGTACTTC
CASSWGLAGAIGTQYF
>TRBD1|TRBJ1-4|-|TRBV4-3
TGCGCCAGCAGCCAAGATTGGGGACAGGGGCGAGAAAAACTGTTTTTT
CASSQDWGQGREKLFF
>-|TRBJ2-5|-|TRBV30
TGTGCCTGGAGTTACGACAGAGCCGTACAAGAGACCCAGTACTTC
CAWSYDRAVQETQYF
>TRBD1|TRBJ2-3|-|TRBV6-6
TGTGCCAGCAACAGGGGGCTGACAGATACGCAGTATTTT
CASNRGLTDTQYF
>-|TRBJ2-3|-|TRBV29-1
TGCAGCGTTGAATTCCTAGGTGGAGATACGCAGTATTTT
CSVEFLGGDTQYF
>TRBD1|TRBJ1-5|-|TRBV10-2
TGCGCCAGCAGGCCGGGACAGGGGACGAGTTTGGGCAATCAGCCCCAGCATTTT
CASRPGQGTSLGNQPQHF
>-|TRBJ2-5|-|TRBV5-5
TGTGCCAGCAGTTTGACCCTAGGGGGAGGGCAAGAGACCCAGTACTTC
CASSLTLGGGQETQYF
>-|TRBJ2-7|-|TRBV6-5
TGTGCCAGCAGTTTAGGAGGCCTCCTTTCCTACGAGCAGTACTTC
CASSLGGLLSYEQYF
>TRBD1|TRBJ1-1|-|TRBV18
TGTGCCAGCACTCGACAGGGGTGGACTGAAGCTTTCTTT
CASTRQGWTEAFF
>TRBD1|TRBJ2-5|-|TRBV7-9
TGTGCCAGCAGCACAACCGGACAGGCCAACCAAGAGACCCAGTACTTC
CASSTTGQANQETQYF
>-|TRBJ2-3|few|TRBV9
TGTGCCAGCAGCGAGGACACTCCTAGCACAGATACGCAGTATTTT
CASSEDTPSTDTQYF
>-|TRBJ2-1|-|TRBV7-2
TGTGCCAGCAGCTTAGGCGCCTATTATTACAATGAGCAGTTCTTC
CASSLGAYYYNEQFF
>TRBD1|TRBJ1-2|few|TRBV5-1
TGCGCCAGCAGCCGGGACCCCGGACAGGGGGAAATTGGCTACACCTTC
CASSRDPGQGEIGYTF
>-|TRBJ2-2|-|TRBV27
TGTGCCAGCAGTTTATCACAGGGTTTAAGTAACACCGGGGAGCTGTTTTTT
CASSLSQGLSNTGELFF
>-|TRBJ2-3|few|TRBV5-1
TGCGCCAGCAGCTTGGCCGGCGGGAAGCCTAGCACAGATACGCAGTATTTT
CASSLAGGKPSTDTQYF
>-|TRBJ2-2|-|TRBV19
TGTGCCAGTAGAATCCGGGAAATGGTCGGGGAGCTGTTTTTT
CASRIREMVGELFF
>TRBD1|TRBJ2-7|-|TRBV15
TGTGCCACCAGCAGAAGACCTTTGGGCCAGGGGGCGCTTGAGCAGTACTTC
CATSRRPLGQGALEQYF
>TRBD2|TRBJ2-1|-|TRBV9
TGTGCCAGCAGCGCTAGCGGGGGGGCCTACAATGAGCAGTTCTTC
CASSASGGAYNEQFF
>-|TRBJ2-3|-|TRBV7-2
TGTGCCAGCAGCTTAGAGGCGGGTCTCAACACAGATACGCAGTATTTT
CASSLEAGLNTDTQYF
>-|TRBJ2-5|-|TRBV29-1
TGCAGCGTGGGCCCTGACCAAGAGACCCAGTACTTC
CSVGPDQETQYF
>-|TRBJ1-1|-|TRBV4-2
TGTGCCAGCAGCCAGATCAGGGGTCCGGGTGGCACTGAAGCTTTCTTT
CASSQIRGPGGTEAFF
>TRBD1|TRBJ2-7|-|TRBV2
TGTGCCAGCAACTCCCCACCGGGACAGGGTCTCTACGAGCAGTACTTC
CASNSPPGQGLYEQYF
>TRBD2|TRBJ2-1|-|TRBV5-1
TGCGCCAGCAGCTTGGGGGGGGGAGGGTACAATGAGCAGTTCTTC
CASSLGGGGYNEQFF
>TRBD2|TRBJ2-3|-|TRBV7-9
TGTGCCAGCAGCCCTCGCGGGGGTCCAGATACGCAGTATTTT
CASSPRGGPDTQYF
>TRBD1|TRBJ1-3|-|TRBV28
TGTGCCAGCAGTACACAGGGGGCAGGAAACACCATATATTTT
CASSTQGAGNTIYF
>TRBD1|TRBJ2-7|-|TRBV9
TGTGCCAGCAGCGTAGGGATGGAGGGACAGGGAATGTACGAGCAGTACTTC
CASSVGMEGQGMYEQYF
>-|TRBJ1-3|-|TRBV30
TGTGCCTGGACTTACAGGGCGTACCCCGACACCATATATTTT
CAWTYRAYPDTIYF
>-|TRBJ1-6|-|TRBV29-1
TGCAGCGTTGGGGACTCCTATAATTCACCCCCCCACTTT
CSVGDSYNSPPHF
>TRBD1|TRBJ2-3|-|TRBV10-3
TGTGCCATCAGTCAGGACAGGGTTGGAGATACGCAGTATTTT
CAISQDRVGDTQYF
>TRBD1|TRBJ2-5|-|TRBV19
TGTGCCAGTAGTATCGGACAGGGTAGACAAGAGACCCAGTACTTC
CASSIGQGRQETQYF